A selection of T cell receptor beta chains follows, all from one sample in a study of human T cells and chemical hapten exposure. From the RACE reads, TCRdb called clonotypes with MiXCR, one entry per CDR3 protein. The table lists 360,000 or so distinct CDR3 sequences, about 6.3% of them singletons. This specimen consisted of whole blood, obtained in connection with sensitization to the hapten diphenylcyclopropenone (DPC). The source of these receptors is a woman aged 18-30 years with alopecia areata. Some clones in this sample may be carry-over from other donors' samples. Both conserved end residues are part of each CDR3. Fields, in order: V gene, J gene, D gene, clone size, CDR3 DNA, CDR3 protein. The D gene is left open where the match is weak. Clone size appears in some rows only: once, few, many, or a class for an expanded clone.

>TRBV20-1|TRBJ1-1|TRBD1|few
TGCAGTGCGGGGACAGGGCGGACTGAAGCTTTCTTT
CSAGTGRTEAFF
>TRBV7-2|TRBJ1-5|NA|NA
TGTGCCAGCAGCAAACTAGACAGCTTGAATCAGCCCCAGCATTTT
CASSKLDSLNQPQHF
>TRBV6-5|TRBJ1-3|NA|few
TGTGCCAGCAGTCCGGACAGACCTGGAAACACCATATATTTT
CASSPDRPGNTIYF
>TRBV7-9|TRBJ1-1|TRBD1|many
TGTGCCAGCAGCTCTATTAGGACAGGAGAAGTTGAAGCTTTCTTT
CASSSIRTGEVEAFF
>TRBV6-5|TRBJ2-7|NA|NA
TGTGCCAGCAGTTACTCCTCCGGGGCCCGGGAGCAGTACTTC
CASSYSSGAREQYF
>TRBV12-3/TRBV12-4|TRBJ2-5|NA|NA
TGTGCCAGCAGCCTGAACAGGGTACCTGAGACCCAGTACTTC
CASSLNRVPETQYF
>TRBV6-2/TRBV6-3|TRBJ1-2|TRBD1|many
TGTGCCAGCAGTCGGACAGGGGGAAGCTATGGCTACACCTTC
CASSRTGGSYGYTF
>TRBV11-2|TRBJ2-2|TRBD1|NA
TGTGCCAGCAGCTTTATACAGGGGGGCACCGGGGAGCTGTTTTTT
CASSFIQGGTGELFF
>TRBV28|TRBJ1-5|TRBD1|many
TGTGCCAGCAGCGGGGGGACAGGGATTTGGTATAGCAATCAGCCCCAGCATTTT
CASSGGTGIWYSNQPQHF
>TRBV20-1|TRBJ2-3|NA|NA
TGCAGTGCTAGTCAACGGTCTAGCACAGATACGCAGTATTTT
CSASQRSSTDTQYF
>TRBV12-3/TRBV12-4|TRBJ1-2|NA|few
TGTGCCAGCACCCAGGGGCCAAGAGTCTATGGCTACACCTTC
CASTQGPRVYGYTF
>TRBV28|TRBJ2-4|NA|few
TGTGCCAGCAGTTTAGATGGGACATGGAAAAACATTCAGTACTTC
CASSLDGTWKNIQYF
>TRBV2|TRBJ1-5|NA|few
TGTGCCAGCAGTGATTGGGGGAATCAGCCCCAGCATTTT
CASSDWGNQPQHF
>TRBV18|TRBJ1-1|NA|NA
TGTGCCAGCTCACCACGGGTGGAGGGCACTGAAGCTTTCTTT
CASSPRVEGTEAFF
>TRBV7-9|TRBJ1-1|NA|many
TGTGCCAGCCACACGGGACTGAACACTGAAGCTTTCTTT
CASHTGLNTEAFF
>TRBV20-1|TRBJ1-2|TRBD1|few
TGCAGTGCACGAGGACAGGGGGCGCGGGGCTACACCTTC
CSARGQGARGYTF
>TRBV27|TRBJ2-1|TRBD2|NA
TGTGCCAGCAGTGCTCCGCGGGGGGCCTCGATAGGGGAGCAGTTCTTC
CASSAPRGASIGEQFF